Listed here are 27 T cell receptor beta chains from one sample, sequenced in a study of CD8+ T cells in alopecia areata. RNA was isolated and reverse transcribed to cDNA, the sequencing template. Libraries were prepared by immunoSEQ multiplex PCR; TCRdb keeps only in-frame clonotypes and omits some of them. The table shows 120,000 or so clones, with over 60% occurring only once. Sequenced sample: CD4+ T cells sorted from blood. All receptors derive from a human donor in good health.

The chain carries TRBV25-1 and TRBJ1-2; D unclear. This CDR3 has 13 amino acids. V was clipped by 2 bases and J by 5 bases, with 9 bases between them. Germline V CDR1 and CDR2: MGHDK, SYGVNS. CDR3 sequence: CASSEGSRYGYTF. In DNA form, the CDR3 reads TGTGCCAGCAGTGAAGGCAGCCGTTATGGCTACACCTTC.

This sequence joins TRBV30 and TRBJ2-3, with a tentative D call TRBD1 (7 bases). From germline, CDR1 is GTSNPN and CDR2 SVGIG (reference sequence). This CDR3 is built from 14 residues. V lost 3 bases, J lost 5 bases, and 15 bases lay in between. CDR3 sequence (DNA): TGTGCCTGGAGCGACCAGGGGGAGGTAGATACGCAGTATTTT. Protein sequence: CAWSDQGEVDTQYF. Full variable domain (missing parts from reference TRBV30 and TRBJ2-3): SQTIHQWPATLVQPVGSPLSLECTVEGTSNPNLYWYRQAAGRGLQLLFYSVGIGQISSEVPQNLSASRPQDRQFILSSKKLLLSDSGFYLCAWSDQGEVDTQYFGPGTRLTVL.

The genes are TRBV30 and TRBJ1-3; D gene uncertain. The germline V gene has CDR1 GTSNPN and CDR2 SVGIG (reference sequence). The CDR3 has 14 residues. Deletions cut 1 base from V and 3 bases from J, with 10 bases between. CDR3 loop: CAWSAGLGGNTIYF. The CDR3 DNA sequence: TGTGCCTGGAGTGCGGGGTTGGGTGGAAACACCATATATTTT.

The V call is TRBV6-6, the J call TRBJ1-6, with D possibly TRBD1 on 6 matching bases. V lost 7 bases to trimming and J lost 3 bases, with 7 bases between them. CDR3 length equals 13 residues. From germline, CDR1 is MNHNY and CDR2 SVGAGI (reference sequence). CDR3 nucleotide sequence: TGTGCCAGCAAAGGGGGCTATAATTCACCCCTCCACTTT. It translates to CASKGGYNSPLHF.

The chain is built from TRBV5-4 and TRBJ1-1; tentative D call: TRBD1 (5 bases). Between the trimmed V and J ends, which lost 4 bases and 6 bases, there was a span of 16 bases. The CDR3 loop spans 14 amino acids. Germline V gene data show CDR1 as SGHNT and CDR2 as YYREEE (reference sequence). CDR3 coding DNA: TGTGCCAGCAGCCTGACAGAGATGACTTCTGAAGCTTTCTTT. Amino acid sequence: CASSLTEMTSEAFF.

The chain has TRBV5-6 and TRBJ1-5, with 8 bases aligning to TRBD1. The CDR3 loop spans 14 amino acids. Trimming removed 2 bases from V and 8 bases from J; junction bases left unmatched: 6. Germline-derived CDR1 and CDR2 are SGHDT and YYEEEE. The CDR3 DNA is TGTGCCAGCAGCTTTGGACAGGGAGGTAAGCCCCAGCATTTT. It specifies CASSFGQGGKPQHF.

The rearrangement links TRBV5-6 to TRBJ1-6, with 11 bases identical to TRBD1. Trimming removed 4 bases from V and 8 bases from J; junction bases left unmatched: 5. The CDR3 runs to 15 residues. In germline, CDR1 is SGHDT, CDR2 YYEEEE. The CDR3 loop is CASSTTGQGDSPLHF. In DNA, the CDR3 is TGTGCCAGCAGCACAACGGGACAGGGGGATTCACCCCTCCACTTT.

This clone was counted a few times. The V call is TRBV5-4, the J call TRBJ2-5; a possible D gene is TRBD2 (7 bases). The CDR3 is 16 amino acids. The germline V and J ends were trimmed by 0 bases and 1 base, with 13 bases remaining between them. The germline CDR1 and CDR2 sequences are SGHNT and YYREEE (reference sequence). Written as DNA, the CDR3 is TGTGCCAGCAGCTTGGCGGCGGGGGCTTCCCAAGAGACCCAGTACTTC. Protein product: CASSLAAGASQETQYF.

V usage is TRBV9 and J usage is TRBJ1-1; D is possibly TRBD1 (6 bases). Trimming pared 3 bases from V and 5 bases from J, leaving 20 bases between. Germline V gives CDR1 SGDLS, CDR2 YYNGEE. This CDR3 has 16 amino acids. The CDR3 nucleotides are TGTGCCAGCAGCGCGCGCGCGATCAGGGGTGGGACTGAAGCTTTCTTT. Amino acids: CASSARAIRGGTEAFF. Full variable domain (remainder filled in from reference TRBV9 and TRBJ1-1): DSGVTQTPKHLITATGQRVTLRCSPRSGDLSVYWYQQSLDQGLQFLIQYYNGEERAKGNILERFSAQQFPDLHSELNLSSLELGDSALYFCASSARAIRGGTEAFFGQGTRLTVV.

This clone has more than one count but fewer than ten. The chain employs TRBV19 and TRBJ2-1; a weak D match, TRBD2 (5 bases). The CDR3 loop spans 13 amino acids. Per the germline V gene, CDR1 is LNHDA and CDR2 is SQIVND (reference sequence). The V end was cut by 7 bases, the J end by 1 base, with 8 bases between. CDR3 bases: TGTGCCAGTAACCGGGGTTCCTACAATGAGCAGTTCTTC. It yields the protein CASNRGSYNEQFF.

The genes are TRBV4-2 and TRBJ1-5; 7 bases agree with TRBD1. CDR1 and CDR2 from the germline V gene are LGHNA and YNFKEQ. The CDR3 has 16 amino acids. The V segment lost 0 bases and the J segment 6 bases; nucleotides outside the gene matches: 8. The CDR3 nucleotides are TGTGCCAGCAGCCAAGACTACAGGGGAGGTAGTCAGCCCCAGCATTTT. Translating gives CASSQDYRGGSQPQHF.

The chain couples TRBV2 to TRBJ2-2, with TRBD2 matching 7 bases. J lost 5 bases, V lost 8 bases, and 8 bases had no gene match. CDR1 and CDR2 (germline): SNHLY, FYNNEI. The CDR3 runs to 14 residues. The CDR3 spells CASGLLGGTGELFF. CDR3 nucleotide sequence: TGTGCCAGCGGCTTGCTCGGGGGGACCGGGGAGCTGTTTTTT.

In this sample, this clone turned up once. The chain links TRBV30 to TRBJ1-2; no clear D. Per the germline V gene, CDR1 is GTSNPN and CDR2 is SVGIG (reference sequence). V was pared by 0 bases and J by 0 bases, with 11 bases between. The CDR3 length is 15 residues. As DNA, the CDR3 is TGTGCCTGGAGTGTACGGAAGTCTGCTAACTATGGCTACACCTTC. It translates to CAWSVRKSANYGYTF. The full variable domain, its missing parts supplied by reference TRBV30 and TRBJ1-2, is SQTIHQWPATLVQPVGSPLSLECTVEGTSNPNLYWYRQAAGRGLQLLFYSVGIGQISSEVPQNLSASRPQDRQFILSSKKLLLSDSGFYLCAWSVRKSANYGYTFGSGTRLTVV.

The chain combines TRBV5-6 with TRBJ2-5; D ambiguous. This CDR3 has 13 amino acids. Between the trimmed V and J ends, which lost 0 bases and 0 bases, there was a span of 3 bases. Germline loops: CDR1 SGHDT, CDR2 YYEEEE. The CDR3 sequence: CASSLDNQETQYF. Written as DNA, the CDR3 is TGTGCCAGCAGCTTGGACAACCAAGAGACCCAGTACTTC.

Comment on this clone: The conserved phenylalanine or tryptophan is not found at the CDR3 terminus, so this likely reflects a read error. The DNA is omitted, as the CDR3 cannot be located on it reliably, and the CDR3 follows TCRdb's listing. The J gene is TRBJ1-2, the V gene TRBV21-1. TRBV21-1 has pseudogene status. The CDR3 sequence runs 8 residues, both termini included. This chain's CDR3 is CASPKGLA.

In this sample, this clone turned up a few times. The V call is TRBV29-1, the J call TRBJ2-3; D tentatively fits TRBD1 or TRBD2 (5 bases each). V was shortened by 2 bases and J by 1 base, with 7 bases between the two germline ends. This CDR3 region has 13 residues. Germline V gene lookup returns CDR1 SQVTM and CDR2 ANQGSEA. The CDR3 reads CSVEQGRTDTQYF. CDR3 DNA: TGCAGCGTTGAACAGGGACGCACAGATACGCAGTATTTT.

The J gene is TRBJ2-5, the V gene TRBV6-1; D not resolved. The CDR3 is 11 residues long. Trimming shortened V by 6 bases and J by 1 base, and 3 bases separated the two germline ends. The germline CDR1 and CDR2 sequences are MNHNS and SASEGT. The CDR3, as DNA: TGTGCCAGCAGGGGCCAAGAGACCCAGTACTTC. Translated: CASRGQETQYF.

V and J are TRBV6-6 and TRBJ1-2, with D perhaps TRBD1 (5 bases). This CDR3 has 12 amino acids. V lost 5 bases to trimming and J lost 8 bases, with 12 bases between them. Germline V gives CDR1 MNHNY, CDR2 SVGAGI (reference sequence). DNA of the CDR3: TGTGCCAGCAGTCCCCTACAGGAGGGCTACACCTTC. This encodes CASSPLQEGYTF.

V is TRBV2 and J is TRBJ2-1, with 8 bases lining up with TRBD1. Trimming cost V 5 bases and J 6 bases; bases outside gene matches: 9. This CDR3 comprises 15 residues. Germline-derived CDR1 and CDR2 are SNHLY and FYNNEI. CDR3 sequence: CASSPDRGQFNEQFF. DNA for the CDR3: TGTGCCAGCAGTCCCGACAGGGGCCAGTTCAATGAGCAGTTCTTC.

This clone was seen only once. This chain links TRBV29-1 with TRBJ1-2; maybe TRBD1 (5 bases). Germline V CDR1 and CDR2: SQVTM, ANQGSEA. The V end was cut by 6 bases, the J end by 3 bases, with 14 bases between. The CDR3 totals 13 residues. CDR3 protein: CSVATGTYYGYTF. DNA for the CDR3: TGCAGCGTGGCGACCGGGACTTACTATGGCTACACCTTC.

CDR3 nucleotide sequence: TGCAGCGTTGGACAGGGGGCGGTCGAGCAGTACTTC. It is translated as CSVGQGAVEQYF. The chain uses TRBV29-1 and TRBJ2-7, with 10 bases identical to TRBD1. The CDR3 is made up of 12 amino acids. CDR1 and CDR2 (germline): SQVTM, ANQGSEA. The junction had 3 bases not matched to a gene; V was cut back by 4 bases and J by 6 bases.

The CDR3 DNA reads TGCGCCAGCAGCCAAGAAGAAAGAACTGAAGCTTTCTTT. It translates to CASSQEERTEAFF. The gene calls are TRBV4-1 and TRBJ1-1; D ambiguous. Trimming shortened V by 0 bases and J by 5 bases, and 7 bases separated the two germline ends. This CDR3 has 13 residues. Germline V CDR1 and CDR2: MGHRA, YSYEKL.

The J gene is TRBJ1-4, the V gene TRBV29-1, with TRBD1 as a possible D gene (6 bases). The CDR3 has 14 residues. V shed 6 bases and J shed 4 bases, with 15 bases lying between them. Germline V gene sequence: CDR1 SQVTM, CDR2 ANQGSEA. CDR3 residues: CSVRGGAGNEKLFF. The CDR3 nucleotides read TGCAGCGTCCGAGGGGGGGCAGGTAATGAAAAACTGTTTTTT.

A few counts support this clone. The rearrangement links TRBV29-1 to TRBJ1-2, with TRBD1 as a possible D gene (5 bases). There are 14 residues in the CDR3. V lost 0 bases, J lost 4 bases, and 12 bases lay in between. Germline V CDR1 and CDR2: SQVTM, ANQGSEA. The CDR3: CSVEDPGGAYGYTF. CDR3 sequence (DNA): TGCAGCGTTGAAGATCCCGGGGGAGCCTATGGCTACACCTTC. The full variable domain, in which reference TRBV29-1 and TRBJ1-2 provide the parts outside the CDR3, is SAVISQKPSRDICQRGTSLTIQCQVDSQVTMMFWYRQQPGQSLTLIATANQGSEATYESGFVIDKFPISRPNLTFSTLTVSNMSPEDSSIYLCSVEDPGGAYGYTFGSGTRLTVV.

The gene calls are TRBV5-4 and TRBJ1-2; possible D gene TRBD1, 5 bases. V was trimmed by 1 base and J by 8 bases, leaving 15 bases between them. CDR3 length: 14 residues. In germline, CDR1 is SGHNT, CDR2 YYREEE (reference sequence). The CDR3 loop reads CASSLTRTSGGYTF. In DNA form, the CDR3 reads TGTGCCAGCAGCTTGACGCGGACCTCAGGGGGCTACACCTTC.

The chain combines TRBV5-1 with TRBJ1-1; D possibly corresponds to TRBD1 (5 bases). Germline CDR1 and CDR2: SGHRS and YFSETQ. The CDR3 totals 13 residues. The ends were cut back, 7 bases at V and 3 bases at J, with 13 bases in the middle. CDR3 DNA sequence: TGCGCCAGCTCACGGACATCCGACACTGAAGCTTTCTTT. Its protein product is CASSRTSDTEAFF.

This clone was observed a handful of times. The V gene is TRBV29-1, the J gene TRBJ2-2; the D is unclear. This CDR3 has 14 amino acids. Germline V gives CDR1 SQVTM, CDR2 ANQGSEA. V was trimmed by 4 bases and J by 0 bases, leaving 9 bases between them. The CDR3 bases are TGCAGCGTTGGAAAGGGCCCGAACACCGGGGAGCTGTTTTTT. It yields the protein CSVGKGPNTGELFF.